A selection of T cell receptor beta chains follows, all from one sample in a study of cytomegalovirus exposure and HLA in healthy donors. Sequenced by immunoSEQ multiplex PCR; TCRdb stores in-frame clones only, minus some. This sample's clone table lists about 150,000 clones. Sequencing was done on a sample of PBMCs. The receptors here all came from a woman aged 45-59 years in good health and CMV-seronegative. Each CDR3 is given with its conserved first and last residue. The order of the fields is V gene, J gene, D gene, CDR3 DNA, CDR3 protein. D genes are given only for firm matches.

TRBV19	TRBJ1-1	.	TGTGCCAGTAGTATCGGGAACACTGAAGCTTTCTTT	CASSIGNTEAFF
TRBV29-1	TRBJ1-4	.	TGCAGCGTTGAAGATTTTGGACACCGTGAAAAACTGTTTTTT	CSVEDFGHREKLFF
TRBV5-1	TRBJ2-2	.	TGCGCCAGCAGCTTGGGATCAGGGGAAAACACCGGGGAGCTGTTTTTT	CASSLGSGENTGELFF
TRBV30	TRBJ1-2	.	TGTGCCTGGAGTGTACTTGGGCGTAACTATGGCTACACCTTC	CAWSVLGRNYGYTF
TRBV6-5	TRBJ2-7	.	TGTGCCAGCAGTTACAAAGGCCGCGAACCGGGTTACGAGCAGTACTTC	CASSYKGREPGYEQYF
TRBV2	TRBJ2-2	.	TGTGCCAGCAATGGAGGGAGCGGGGAGCTGTTTTTT	CASNGGSGELFF
TRBV19	TRBJ2-3	.	TGTGCCAGTATCGGGGGGCTAGATACGCAGTATTTT	CASIGGLDTQYF
TRBV5-1	TRBJ2-5	.	TGCGCCAGCAGTCTATGGACACCCCAAGAGACCCAGTACTTC	CASSLWTPQETQYF
TRBV28	TRBJ1-4	.	TGTGCCAGCAGTGTCCGGACAGTTACTAATGAAAAACTGTTTTTT	CASSVRTVTNEKLFF
TRBV5-1	TRBJ2-5	TRBD1	TGCGCCAGCAGCTCTTCCGGGACAGGACAAGAGACCCAGTACTTC	CASSSSGTGQETQYF
TRBV4-2	TRBJ1-5	.	TGTGCCAGCAGCCAAGATTATAGCAGGGGAGACAGGCCCCAGCATTTT	CASSQDYSRGDRPQHF
TRBV18	TRBJ1-5	.	TGTGCCAGCTCACCTGCCTCGACAGGTAACAATCAGCCCCAGCATTTT	CASSPASTGNNQPQHF
TRBV11-2	TRBJ1-4	TRBD1	TGTGCCAGCAGCTCACAATGGGCGACAGGGGTTAATGAAAAACTGTTTTTT	CASSSQWATGVNEKLFF
TRBV11-2	TRBJ2-5	TRBD1	TGTGCCAGCAGCTCGACCACAGGGGTTGGAGAGACCCAGTACTTC	CASSSTTGVGETQYF
TRBV6-5	TRBJ1-1	TRBD1	TGTGCCAGCAGTTACTCGGGACAGGGGGACACTGAAGCTTTCTTT	CASSYSGQGDTEAFF
TRBV9	TRBJ2-1	.	TGTGCCAGCAGCGTCCTCGGGACTCCGTCCTACAATGAGCAGTTCTTC	CASSVLGTPSYNEQFF
TRBV15	TRBJ2-3	.	TGTGCCACCAGCAGAGATATGGGGGCTGACACAGATACGCAGTATTTT	CATSRDMGADTDTQYF
TRBV18	TRBJ2-3	TRBD1	TGTGCCAGCTCACCATCGACAGGGAGCACAGATACGCAGTATTTT	CASSPSTGSTDTQYF
TRBV29-1	TRBJ1-1	.	TGCAGCGCCCTCGGGGCAGGGGTTGGGTTCCTTTACCGAGCTTTCTTT	CSALGAGVGFLYRAFF
TRBV6-6	TRBJ1-6	.	TGTGCCAGCAGTTACGGCACGGCGGATTCACCCCTCCACTTT	CASSYGTADSPLHF
TRBV29-1	TRBJ2-5	.	TGCAGCGTAACAGCACGGGAGACCCAGTACTTC	CSVTARETQYF
TRBV20-1	TRBJ1-2	.	TGCAGTGCTTACCAGGTCGGCTACACCTTC	CSAYQVGYTF
TRBV4-2	TRBJ1-2	.	TGTGCCAGCAACCCAGGTACAGGAAACTATGGCTACACCTTC	CASNPGTGNYGYTF
TRBV7-3	TRBJ2-1	TRBD2	TGTGCCAGCAGCCCAGTGTGGGCCGGGACTAGCGCCTCCGACAATGAGCAGTTCTTC	CASSPVWAGTSASDNEQFF
TRBV18	TRBJ2-3	.	TGTGCCAGCTCACCCTCGGGCGGGCCAGATACGCAGTATTTT	CASSPSGGPDTQYF
TRBV6-5	TRBJ1-2	TRBD1	TGTGCCAGCAGACTCAAGCCGGGACAGGGTTCTGGCTACACCTTC	CASRLKPGQGSGYTF
TRBV6-6	TRBJ1-2	TRBD1	TGTGCCAGCACCCCGTCGACGACAGGGACCCACTATGGCTACACCTTC	CASTPSTTGTHYGYTF
TRBV30	TRBJ2-3	TRBD2	TGTGCCGGGAGTGTATCGGCGGGGGGGCCAAATACGCAGTATTTT	CAGSVSAGGPNTQYF
TRBV5-1	TRBJ2-5	.	TGCGCCAGCAGCTTGGATGGACAGCAAGAGACCCAGTACTTC	CASSLDGQQETQYF
TRBV4-2	TRBJ2-4	TRBD2	TGTGCCAGCCGGGGGGGGGCCAAAAACATTCAGTACTTC	CASRGGAKNIQYF
TRBV9	TRBJ2-7	.	TGTGCCAGCAGCGGACCGGGACAACACTACGAGCAGTACTTC	CASSGPGQHYEQYF
TRBV14	TRBJ2-3	TRBD2	TGTGCCAGCAGCAAGGGACTAGGGGACACAGATACGCAGTATTTT	CASSKGLGDTDTQYF
TRBV4-1	TRBJ2-3	.	TGCGCCAGCAGCCAAGGTAACACTAGAACAGATACGCAGTATTTT	CASSQGNTRTDTQYF
TRBV5-1	TRBJ2-1	TRBD2	TGCGCCAGCAGCTTGGAGGGGACTAGCGGGTGGAATGAGCAGTTCTTC	CASSLEGTSGWNEQFF
TRBV28	TRBJ2-2	TRBD2	TGTGCCAGCAGTTTACTCGGACTAGCGGGAGGGCCGACCACCGGGGAGCTGTTTTTT	CASSLLGLAGGPTTGELFF